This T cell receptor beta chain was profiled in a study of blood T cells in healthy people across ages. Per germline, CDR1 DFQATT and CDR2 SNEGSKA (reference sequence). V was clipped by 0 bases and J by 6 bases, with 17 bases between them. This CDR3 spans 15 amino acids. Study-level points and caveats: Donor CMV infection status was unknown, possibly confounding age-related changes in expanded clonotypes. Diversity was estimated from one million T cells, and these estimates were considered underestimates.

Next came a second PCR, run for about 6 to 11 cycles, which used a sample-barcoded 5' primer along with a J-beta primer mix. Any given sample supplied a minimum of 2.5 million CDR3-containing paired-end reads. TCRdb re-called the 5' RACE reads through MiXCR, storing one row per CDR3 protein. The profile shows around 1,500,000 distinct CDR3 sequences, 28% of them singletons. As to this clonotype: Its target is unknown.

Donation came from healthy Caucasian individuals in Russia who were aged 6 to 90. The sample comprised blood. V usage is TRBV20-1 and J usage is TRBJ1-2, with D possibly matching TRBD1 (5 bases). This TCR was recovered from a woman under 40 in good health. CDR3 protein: CSARESGTSQHGYTF. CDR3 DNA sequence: TGCAGTGCTAGAGAGTCAGGGACCAGCCAACATGGCTACACCTTC.